Below are 5 T cell receptor beta chains sequenced from a single sample in a study of regulatory T cells in long-lasting Graves disease. Researchers made TCR beta libraries by using iRepertoire HTBI primers and running Arm-PCR on CDR3 regions. TCRdb reprocessed the multiplex PCR reads via MiXCR and lists one record per CDR3 protein. Here the sample spans a few hundred thousand distinct CDR3 sequences, roughly 24% being singletons. Time point specified: persistent/refractory GD, antithyroid drugs over 5 years with positive TRAb. PBMC-derived RNA was used for the TCR library. The input for sequencing was peripheral blood mononuclear cells (PBMCs), taken when the disease was refractory, from a patient treated with antithyroid drugs. The receptors stem from a woman between 35 and 50 years old with Graves disease.

Ten or more counts support this clonotype. V is TRBV6-2 or TRBV6-3 and J is TRBJ1-1; 9 bases align to TRBD1. From germline, CDR1 is MNHEY and CDR2 SVGEGT. The length of the CDR3 is 17 residues. V shed 4 bases and J 0 bases; nucleotides not matched to a gene: 9. This CDR3 is CASSLGTGPGMNTEAFF. The CDR3 coding sequence is TGTGCCAGCAGTTTGGGGACAGGGCCAGGGATGAACACTGAAGCTTTCTTT.

The chain combines TRBV29-1 with TRBJ2-7, with TRBD1 matching 8 bases. The CDR3 contains 11 residues. J gave up 5 bases and V 7 bases, and 4 bases lay outside the gene matches. Germline CDR1 and CDR2: SQVTM and ANQGSEA. For the CDR3, the DNA is TGCAGCGCTCAGGGGGCCCACGAGCAGTACTTC. Translation gives CSAQGAHEQYF.

The chain employs TRBV6-5 and TRBJ2-2, with TRBD2 matching 8 bases. The trim removed 2 bases at V and 6 bases at J, leaving 2 bases unmatched. Germline V CDR1 and CDR2: MNHEY, SVGAGI. The CDR3 runs 14 residues. DNA of the CDR3: TGTGCCAGCAGTTACGACGGGAGGGCCGGGGAGCTGTTTTTT. It yields the protein CASSYDGRAGELFF.

In this sample, this clonotype turned up a few times. The chain has TRBV28 and TRBJ1-5; 12 bases agree with TRBD1. V dropped 7 bases and J dropped 0; count of bases not matched to a gene: 13. The germline V gene has CDR1 MDHEN and CDR2 SYDVKM. CDR3 length: 19 amino acids. The CDR3 coding sequence is TGTGCCAGCACCTCAGGGGGACAGGGGGCCCGTTATAGCAATCAGCCCCAGCATTTT. It translates to CASTSGGQGARYSNQPQHF.

This clonotype was counted many times. This chain links TRBV6-1 with TRBJ1-4, with a weak D call TRBD1 (6 bases). Trimming removed 8 bases at V and 7 bases at J, with 11 bases between. The germline CDR1 and CDR2 sequences are MNHNS and SASEGT. The CDR3 runs to 12 residues. CDR3 residues: CASRGGGEKLFF. The CDR3 coding sequence is TGTGCCAGCCGGGGGGGCGGTGAAAAACTGTTTTTT.